This TCR beta chain was recorded in a study of blood T cell repertoires in COVID-19. Libraries were prepared by immunoSEQ multiplex PCR; TCRdb keeps only in-frame clonotypes and omits some of them. The sample yields some 150,000 clones, approximately 80% seen once. Between the trimmed V and J ends, which lost 5 bases and 3 bases, there was a span of 15 bases. Germline CDR1 and CDR2: ENHRY and SYGVKD. The CDR3 is made up of 15 amino acids. This TCR was recovered from a woman aged 45-65 years with acute or convalescent COVID-19. The sample was peripheral blood. The V call is TRBV10-3, the J call TRBJ2-3; D might be TRBD1 (6 bases). CDR3 residues: CAISPGVPSTDTQYF. CDR3 DNA: TGTGCCATCAGTCCAGGGGTCCCCTCGACAGATACGCAGTATTTT.